These T cell receptor beta chains were read from a single sample in a study of metastatic and nonmetastatic thyroid tumors. TCRdb redid the clone calls on the PCR reads using MiXCR. Seen here are about 20,000 clones, over 30% observed once, and the top ten hold 13% to 15%. Sequencing input: blood. These receptors all come from a female donor with papillary thyroid cancer or a benign thyroid nodule (not recorded which). Some clones in this sample may be carry-over from other donors' samples. CDR3s leave out the opening cysteine and the closing phenylalanine or tryptophan. A D gene is named only where the DNA matches it firmly.

>TRBV7-8|.
ASSSYTGFGGGYT
>TRBV28|TRBD2
ASSSPPRRETYEQY
>TRBV7-3|.
ASSPSGTGELF
>TRBV11-2|.
ASSLDRQNYNSPLH
>TRBV6-1|TRBD1
ASSSAGQVFYGYT
>TRBV28|TRBD1
ASSFPPGQGGSPLH
>TRBV28|.
ASSEANYGYT
>TRBV20-1|.
SASPWVGGDQETQY
>TRBV28|.
ASSLDRDGNYGYT
>TRBV20-1|TRBD2
RVRGTSGGNEQF
>TRBV4-2|.
ASSQDMEGAAF
>TRBV12-3/TRBV12-4|.
ASRKASLNEQY
>TRBV18|TRBD1
ASSRPRDRSLAEAF
>TRBV27|.
ASSLSRTAVGQPQH
>TRBV6-2/TRBV6-3|TRBD2
ASSYSGLAGNTGELF